Detailed here is one TCR beta chain. Its antigen is not known. Through 5' RACE with UMI labels, the TRB cDNA libraries were prepared. TCRdb reprocessed the 5' RACE reads, keeping one entry per CDR3 protein, no DNA. The sample totals over 100,000 distinct CDR3 sequences; its top ten clones hold 0.25% to 0.35%. A CD45RO-CCR7+CD27+CD95- phenotype identified naive CD8+ T cells. Germline loops: CDR1 MGHRA, CDR2 YSYEKL. The CDR3 is 18 amino acids. The source of the sample is a study of CXCR3-negative and CXCR3-positive naive CD8 T cells. Study-level results: Similar TRBV-TRBJ usage characterized naive CXCR3-negative and CXCR3-positive cells; memory cells differed.

The sample consisted of naive CXCR3- CD8+ T cells from blood. Stated subset: CD45RO-CCR7+CD27+CD95- naive CD8+ T cells lacking CXCR3 (TNR3-). The sequence was collected from a human donor in good health. Some clones in this sample may be carry-over from other donors' samples. The chain joins TRBV4-1 to TRBJ2-7; TCRdb outputs TRBD1, but without DNA this stays unchecked. The chain's CDR3 is CASSLGPRGKHNSYEQYF.